This T cell receptor beta chain was sequenced in a study of T cell repertoires in cytomegalovirus infection. Study at large: TCR beta signatures that were public indicated CMV infection and matching HLA type.

With V trimmed by 2 bases and J by 5 bases, 14 bases remained unmatched. This CDR3 is built from 18 residues. As to this clonotype: Its antigen is not known.

In TCRdb, the reads were re-called with MiXCR into one record per CDR3 protein. The sample yields about 270,000 distinct CDR3 sequences, under 25% seen once. Sequenced here: cultured PBMCs, sampled from culture after CMV antigen stimulation. This rearrangement joins TRBV12-3 or TRBV12-4 to TRBJ2-2; TRBD1 agrees at 7 bases. The clonotype comes from a human donor in good health (CMV status not recorded). Some clones in this sample may be carry-over from other donors' samples. The CDR3 here is CASSLRQGTFRGTGELFF. For the CDR3, the DNA is TGTGCCAGCAGTTTACGACAGGGTACTTTTAGGGGAACCGGGGAGCTGTTTTTT.